Presented here are 25 T cell receptor beta chains from one specimen sequenced in a study of cytomegalovirus exposure and HLA in healthy donors. A multiplex PCR was run with 60 Vbeta primers and 13 Jbeta primers. Here immunoSEQ multiplex PCR was the method, and the copy in TCRdb shows in-frame clones only, minus some. The sample carries about 160,000 clones, roughly 81% recorded once. The sequencing input was PBMCs. The receptors here all came from a man between 18 and 35 years old in good health and CMV-seropositive.

The gene calls are TRBV6-5 and TRBJ2-7, with 8 positions matching TRBD2. The CDR3 sequence is 14 residues long. J was trimmed by 6 bases and V by 10 bases; bases with no gene match: 14. CDR1 and CDR2 from the germline V gene are MNHEY and SVGAGI. The CDR3 sequence is CANTRGGSLAEQYF. CDR3 bases: TGTGCCAACACTCGGGGGGGGTCCCTCGCCGAGCAGTACTTC.

The chain couples TRBV27 to TRBJ2-3; weak D call: TRBD1 (8 bases). The CDR3 consists of 15 residues. Germline V gene data show CDR1 as MNHEY and CDR2 as SMNVEV (reference sequence). The V end was cut by 10 bases, the J end by 1 base, with 18 bases between. The CDR3 coding sequence is TGTGCCACGGGGAACAGGGGGGGAGGCACAGATACGCAGTATTTT. Encoded protein: CATGNRGGGTDTQYF.

This clone showed up just once. The gene calls are TRBV4-3 and TRBJ2-3; D might be TRBD2 (7 bases). The V end was cut by 4 bases, the J end by 2 bases, with 16 bases between. The germline CDR1 and CDR2 sequences are LGHNA and YSLEER. The CDR3 is 16 residues long. The CDR3 sequence: CASSPSGRGPTDTQYF. The CDR3 DNA reads as TGCGCCAGCAGCCCCTCTGGGCGGGGGCCCACAGATACGCAGTATTTT.

The chain carries TRBV14 and TRBJ1-2; 12 positions match TRBD1. CDR1 SGHDN and CDR2 FVKESK come from the germline V gene. The CDR3 has 17 residues. Trimming at V came to 3 bases and at J to 0 bases, leaving 5 bases not matched to a gene. Here the CDR3 reads CASSHPGQGASNYGYTF. Here the CDR3 DNA reads TGTGCCAGCAGCCATCCGGGACAGGGGGCGTCTAACTATGGCTACACCTTC.

The rearrangement links TRBV7-2 to TRBJ1-2, with 9 nucleotides matching TRBD1. Looked up from germline, CDR1 is SGHTA and CDR2 is FQGNSA. Trimming cost V 5 bases and J 4 bases; bases outside gene matches: 8. The CDR3 loop spans 15 amino acids. This CDR3 is CASSTQQGAGYGYTF. The CDR3 nucleotides are TGTGCCAGCAGCACACAACAGGGGGCTGGCTATGGCTACACCTTC.

The chain joins TRBV7-3 to TRBJ2-1, with 8 bases fitting TRBD2. Germline lookup yields CDR1 SGHTA and CDR2 FQGTGA. This CDR3 has 14 residues. The junction had 7 bases not matched to a gene; V was cut back by 5 bases and J by 7 bases. DNA of the CDR3: TGTGCCAGCAGCACGGGACTAGGAGGGAATGAGCAGTTCTTC. Encoded protein: CASSTGLGGNEQFF.

A few counts support this clone. The chain couples TRBV4-2 to TRBJ2-3; weak D call: TRBD2 (6 bases). V was clipped by 2 bases and J by 2 bases, with 14 bases between them. CDR3 length: 16 residues. CDR1 and CDR2 from the germline V gene are LGHNA and YNFKEQ. Here the CDR3 reads CASSQQFGGATDTQYF. In nucleotides, the CDR3 is TGTGCCAGCAGCCAACAGTTTGGCGGGGCCACAGATACGCAGTATTTT.

The V call is TRBV4-3, the J call TRBJ1-2; D is unresolved. V shed 0 bases and J shed 7 bases, with 9 bases lying between them. The CDR3 is 13 amino acids. CDR1 is LGHNA, CDR2 YSLEER, per germline. CDR3 nucleotides: TGCGCCAGCAGCCAAGATCCGGGATTTGGCTACACCTTC. Translated, it gives CASSQDPGFGYTF.

This clone came up once. The V and J genes are TRBV5-6 and TRBJ2-7; TRBD1 is a possible D gene (5 bases). Germline V gene lookup returns CDR1 SGHDT and CDR2 YYEEEE. CDR3 size: 15 residues. V was shortened by 2 bases and J by 3 bases, with 15 bases between the two germline ends. The CDR3 reads CASSLGPTEGYEQYF. The CDR3 nucleotides are TGTGCCAGCAGCTTAGGCCCGACAGAAGGCTACGAGCAGTACTTC.

CDR3 sequence: CASSQERNRGLFEKLFF. The CDR3 DNA reads TGCGCCAGCAGCCAAGAGCGGAACAGGGGGCTATTTGAAAAACTGTTTTTT. The V gene is TRBV4-3, the J gene TRBJ1-4; 9 bases match TRBD1. CDR3 size: 17 residues. V trimming: 0 bases; J trimming: 7 bases; junction bases outside the gene matches: 9. The V gene's germline CDR1 is LGHNA and CDR2 YSLEER.

This chain connects TRBV27 to TRBJ1-4; 10 bases line up with TRBD1. Germline CDR1 reads MNHEY; CDR2 reads SMNVEV (reference sequence). This CDR3 is 16 amino acids long. V trimming: 4 bases; J trimming: 6 bases; junction bases outside the gene matches: 8. CDR3 bases: TGTGCCAGCAGTTCATACCTCGGGACAGGGGATGAAAAACTGTTTTTT. Its protein is CASSSYLGTGDEKLFF.

The V and J genes are TRBV2 and TRBJ2-7; TRBD1 matches at 7 bases. The CDR3 is 16 residues long. Looked up from germline, CDR1 is SNHLY and CDR2 is FYNNEI. The V segment lost 4 bases and the J segment 5 bases; nucleotides outside the gene matches: 14. CDR3 in DNA: TGTGCCAGCAGTGGGGCCGGGACAGCAATTCCTAACGAGCAGTACTTC. Its protein is CASSGAGTAIPNEQYF.

J is TRBJ1-3 and V is TRBV4-1, with 10 bases lining up with TRBD1. The trim removed 0 bases at V and 4 bases at J, leaving 3 bases unmatched. This CDR3 comprises 16 residues. CDR1 MGHRA and CDR2 YSYEKL come from the germline V gene. The CDR3, as DNA: TGCGCCAGCAGCCAAGAGGGGACAGGGGTCGGAAACACCATATATTTT. Translation: CASSQEGTGVGNTIYF.

The chain carries TRBV4-3 and TRBJ2-2, with D uncertain. This CDR3 region has 15 residues. V was shortened by 3 bases and J by 0 bases, with 8 bases between the two germline ends. In germline, CDR1 is LGHNA, CDR2 YSLEER. CDR3 protein: CASSQFTTNTGELFF. The DNA of the CDR3 is TGCGCCAGCAGCCAGTTTACAACGAACACCGGGGAGCTGTTTTTT.

This chain joins TRBV6-6 and TRBJ1-4; possibly TRBD1 for D (6 bases). CDR3 size: 14 residues. Trimming shortened V by 5 bases and J by 7 bases, and 14 bases separated the two germline ends. CDR1 and CDR2 from the germline V gene are MNHNY and SVGAGI (reference sequence). The CDR3 region is CASSVQGGVEKLFF. The CDR3 DNA is TGTGCCAGCAGTGTACAGGGCGGAGTTGAAAAACTGTTTTTT.

The chain is built from TRBV5-8 and TRBJ2-5; TRBD1 matches at 8 bases. This CDR3 contains 14 residues. Germline lookup yields CDR1 SGHTS and CDR2 YDEGEE. V was clipped by 4 bases and J by 3 bases; unmatched bases: 5. The CDR3 here is CASSAQTGEETQYF. The CDR3 region has the DNA TGTGCCAGCAGCGCACAGACAGGGGAAGAGACCCAGTACTTC.

This sequence joins TRBV11-3 and TRBJ1-4; D gene uncertain. The CDR3 runs 9 residues. Germline CDR1 SGHNT, CDR2 YENEEA. V shed 3 bases and J shed 13 bases, with 3 bases lying between them. The CDR3 sequence: CASSFSLFF. In DNA form, the CDR3 reads TGTGCCAGCAGCTTCTCACTGTTTTTT. Based on the CDR3 plus reference TRBV11-3 and TRBJ1-4, the full variable domain is EAGVVQSPRYKIIEKKQPVAFWCNPISGHNTLYWYLQNLGQGPELLIRYENEEAVDDSQLPKDRFSAERLKGVDSTLKIQPAELGDSAVYLCASSFSLFFGSGTQLSVL.

This sequence joins TRBV12-5 and TRBJ2-7; TRBD1 aligns across 8 bases. The V gene's germline CDR1 is LGHNT and CDR2 FRNRAP. The CDR3 length is 16 residues. The junction had 13 bases not matched to a gene; V was cut back by 6 bases and J by 3 bases. Written as DNA, the CDR3 is TGTGCTAGTGGCCGAACACCAGGGGGCCATAACTACGAGCAGTACTTC. This gives the protein CASGRTPGGHNYEQYF.

The rearrangement uses TRBV6-1 and TRBJ1-5; 10 bases align to TRBD1. The CDR3 consists of 14 residues. Losses at the gene ends were 4 bases for V and 6 bases for J; bases not matched to a gene: 3. Germline CDR1 reads MNHNS; CDR2 reads SASEGT. CDR3: CASSGDRGGQPQHF. The CDR3 DNA reads TGTGCCAGCAGTGGGGACAGGGGTGGTCAGCCCCAGCATTTT.

CDR3 sequence (DNA): TGTGCCAGCAGTTTATCTACGGGGTTAGCGGGGGGGGCCACGTTCTTC. Its protein is CASSLSTGLAGGATFF. This chain connects TRBV27 to TRBJ2-1, with 11 bases identical to TRBD2. V was pared by 0 bases and J by 15 bases, with 13 bases of the junction left unmatched. Germline loops: CDR1 MNHEY, CDR2 SMNVEV (reference sequence). The CDR3 length is 16 residues.

This clone was counted a few times. The gene calls are TRBV5-4 and TRBJ1-6; D ambiguous. Germline CDR1 SGHNT, CDR2 YYREEE (reference sequence). CDR3 size: 14 residues. Between the trimmed V and J ends, which lost 4 bases and 8 bases, there was a span of 13 bases. Here the CDR3 reads CASSLRISDSPLHF. The DNA for the CDR3 is TGTGCCAGCAGCCTCAGGATCTCAGATTCACCCCTCCACTTT. The full variable domain, rest sourced from reference TRBV5-4 and TRBJ1-6, is ETGVTQSPTHLIKTRGQQVTLRCSSQSGHNTVSWYQQALGQGPQFIFQYYREEENGRGNFPPRFSGLQFPNYSSELNVNALELDDSALYLCASSLRISDSPLHFGNGTRLTVT.

The count of this clone is one. CDR3 DNA sequence: TGTGCCAGCAGCTTGGAAGAGAGGTTCTATAATTCACCCCTCCACTTT. The encoded protein is CASSLEERFYNSPLHF. This chain links TRBV5-6 with TRBJ1-6; no clear D. Germline V lookup: CDR1 SGHDT, CDR2 YYEEEE. The CDR3 is 16 residues long. Trimming pared 0 bases from V and 3 bases from J, leaving 10 bases between.

The V gene is TRBV5-7, the J gene TRBJ2-6, with a weak D call TRBD1 (6 bases). TRBV5-7 is marked as an open reading frame, function uncertain. The V end was cut by 4 bases, the J end by 0 bases, with 20 bases between. The CDR3 has 19 residues. The chain's CDR3 is CASSLTPDRKISGANVLTF. CDR3 in DNA: TGTGCCAGCAGCCTAACACCGGACAGAAAGATCTCTGGGGCCAACGTCCTGACTTTC.

The V and J genes are TRBV5-1 and TRBJ2-3, with a tentative D call TRBD2 (6 bases). The CDR3 consists of 15 residues. V was pared by 4 bases and J by 2 bases, with 14 bases between. Germline CDR1 and CDR2: SGHRS and YFSETQ. The CDR3 nucleotides read TGCGCCAGCAGCGGGACTCATTTAAACACAGATACGCAGTATTTT. Encoded protein: CASSGTHLNTDTQYF.

This chain joins TRBV15 and TRBJ1-4, with 7 bases matching TRBD1. The CDR3 sequence is 15 residues long. Looked up from germline, CDR1 is LNHNV and CDR2 is YYDKDF (reference sequence). V shed 3 bases, J shed 3 bases, and the junction held 4 bases outside the gene matches. The CDR3 reads CATSSGTGANEKLFF. Here the CDR3 DNA reads TGTGCCACCAGCAGCGGCACAGGGGCTAATGAAAAACTGTTTTTT.